This TCR beta chain was found in a study of CXCR3-negative and CXCR3-positive naive CD8 T cells. The study's findings and limits: CXCR3-positive naive cells carried more hydrophobic TRB CDR3s than CXCR3-negative ones. Memory CD8+ cells had much lower diversity, and both naive subsets had comparably high diversity.

The germline V gene has CDR1 MDHEN and CDR2 SYDVKM. The CDR3 is 20 amino acids. Comments on this clonotype: Its antigen remains unidentified.

5' RACE that incorporated UMI labels was used to prepare the TRB cDNA libraries. From its re-call of the 5' RACE reads, TCRdb lists each CDR3 protein once, without DNA. The sample holds under 90,000 distinct CDR3 sequences. CD45RO-CCR7+CD27+CD95- was the phenotype of naive CD8+ T cells. V gene TRBV28 combines with J gene TRBJ1-2. The TCR sequence derives from a human donor in good health. Some clones in this sample may be carry-over from other donors' samples. Sequenced input: naive CXCR3+ CD8+ T cells from blood. The subset was: CD45RO-CCR7+CD27+CD95- naive CD8+ T cells expressing CXCR3 (TNR3+). This CDR3 reads CASSFKGGSLESVDGLGYTF.